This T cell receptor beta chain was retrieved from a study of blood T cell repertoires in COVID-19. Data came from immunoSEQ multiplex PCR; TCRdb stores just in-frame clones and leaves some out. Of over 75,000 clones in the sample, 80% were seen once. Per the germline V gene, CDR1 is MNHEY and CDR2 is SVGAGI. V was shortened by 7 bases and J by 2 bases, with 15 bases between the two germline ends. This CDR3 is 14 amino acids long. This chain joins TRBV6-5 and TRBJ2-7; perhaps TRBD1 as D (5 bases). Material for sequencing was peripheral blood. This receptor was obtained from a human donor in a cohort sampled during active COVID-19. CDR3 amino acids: CASTKDNRPYEQYF. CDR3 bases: TGTGCCAGCACCAAGGACAACCGCCCCTACGAGCAGTACTTC.